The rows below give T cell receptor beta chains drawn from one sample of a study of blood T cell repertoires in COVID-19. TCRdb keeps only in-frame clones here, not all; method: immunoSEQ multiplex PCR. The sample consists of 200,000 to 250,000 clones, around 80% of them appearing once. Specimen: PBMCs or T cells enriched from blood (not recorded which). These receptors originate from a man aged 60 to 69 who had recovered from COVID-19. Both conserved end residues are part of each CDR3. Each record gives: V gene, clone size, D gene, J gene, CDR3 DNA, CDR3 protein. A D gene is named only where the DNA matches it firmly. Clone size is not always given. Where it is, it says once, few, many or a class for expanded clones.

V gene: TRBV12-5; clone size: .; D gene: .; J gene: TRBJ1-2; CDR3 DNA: TGTGCTAGTGGTTTGGTACTGATACCGGATAACAGGGAATATGGCTACACCTTC; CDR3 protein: CASGLVLIPDNREYGYTF
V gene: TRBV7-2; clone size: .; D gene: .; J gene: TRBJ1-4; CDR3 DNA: TGTGCCAGCAGCTTACCAGCAACTAATGAAAAACTGTTTTTT; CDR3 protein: CASSLPATNEKLFF
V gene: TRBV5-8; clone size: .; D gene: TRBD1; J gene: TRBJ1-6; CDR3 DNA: TGTGCCAGCAGCCCGAGGACAGGGGGTGGTAATTCACCCCTCCACTTT; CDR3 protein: CASSPRTGGGNSPLHF
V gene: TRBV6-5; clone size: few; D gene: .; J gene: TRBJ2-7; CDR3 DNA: TGTGCCAGCAATCAGTACCGGGAAGCCCCCTACGAGCAGTACTTC; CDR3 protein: CASNQYREAPYEQYF
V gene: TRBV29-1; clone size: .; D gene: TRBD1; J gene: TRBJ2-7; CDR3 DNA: TGCAGCGTCACCGGGACAGGGGATTACTACGAGCAGTACTTC; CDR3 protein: CSVTGTGDYYEQYF
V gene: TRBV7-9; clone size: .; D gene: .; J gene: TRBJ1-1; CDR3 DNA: TGTGCCAGCACTCTCAGGGGTTTGAGGAACACTGAAGCTTTCTTT; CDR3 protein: CASTLRGLRNTEAFF
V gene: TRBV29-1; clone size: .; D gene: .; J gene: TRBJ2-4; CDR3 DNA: TGCAGCGTTGCCCCGGCGGACATTCAGTACTTC; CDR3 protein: CSVAPADIQYF
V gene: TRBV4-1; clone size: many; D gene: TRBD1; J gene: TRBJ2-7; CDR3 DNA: TGCGCCAGCACTAGGGACAGGGGACCCTTCGAGCAGTACTTC; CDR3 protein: CASTRDRGPFEQYF
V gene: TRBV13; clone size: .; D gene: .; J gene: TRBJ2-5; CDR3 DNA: TGTGCCAGCAGCCACCGGGACACCCAAGAGACCCAGTACTTC; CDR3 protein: CASSHRDTQETQYF
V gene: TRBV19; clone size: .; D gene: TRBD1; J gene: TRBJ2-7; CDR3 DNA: TGTGCCAGTAGTATGGATGGGACAGGGGCTTTCTACGAGCAGTACTTC; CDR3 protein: CASSMDGTGAFYEQYF
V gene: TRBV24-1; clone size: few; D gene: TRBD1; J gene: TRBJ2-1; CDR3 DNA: TGTGCCACCAGTGATTCCGGGACAGGGTACGGGAATGAGCAGTTCTTC; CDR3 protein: CATSDSGTGYGNEQFF
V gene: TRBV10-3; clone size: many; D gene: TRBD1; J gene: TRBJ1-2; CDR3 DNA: TGTGCCATCAGTGAATCCGGGACAGGGATCGGAGGCTACACCTTC; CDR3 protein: CAISESGTGIGGYTF
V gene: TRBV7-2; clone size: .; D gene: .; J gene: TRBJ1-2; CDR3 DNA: TGTGCCAGCAGCTTAGTAGGGGGTGTCGGCGGCTACACCTTC; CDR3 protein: CASSLVGGVGGYTF
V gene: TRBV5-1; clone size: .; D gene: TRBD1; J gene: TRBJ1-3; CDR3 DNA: TGCGCCAGCAGCCTGGGCGGGACAGCCTCTGGAAACACCATATATTTT; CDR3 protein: CASSLGGTASGNTIYF
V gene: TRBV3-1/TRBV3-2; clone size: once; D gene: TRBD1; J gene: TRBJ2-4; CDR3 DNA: TGTGCCAGCAGCCAAGAACCCCTCGACAGGGTAGCCAAAAACATTCAGTACTTC; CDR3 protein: CASSQEPLDRVAKNIQYF
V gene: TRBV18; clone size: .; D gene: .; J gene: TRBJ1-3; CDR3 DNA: TGTGCCAGCTCACCACCGGGGGCCGCGGGAAACACCATATATTTT; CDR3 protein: CASSPPGAAGNTIYF
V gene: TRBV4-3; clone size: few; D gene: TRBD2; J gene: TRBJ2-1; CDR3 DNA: TGCGCCAGCAGCCAAGACCCCGGACTAGTCTGGGGGAATGAGCAGTTCTTC; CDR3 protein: CASSQDPGLVWGNEQFF
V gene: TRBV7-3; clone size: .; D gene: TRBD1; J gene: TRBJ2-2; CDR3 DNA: TGTGCCAGCAGCTTTACCGGGACAGGGGGCCGGGAGCTGTTTTTT; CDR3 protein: CASSFTGTGGRELFF
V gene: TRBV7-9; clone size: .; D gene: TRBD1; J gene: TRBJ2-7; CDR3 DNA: TGTGCCAGCAGCAAAGATGGCACAGGGGCAAAGCAGTACTTC; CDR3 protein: CASSKDGTGAKQYF
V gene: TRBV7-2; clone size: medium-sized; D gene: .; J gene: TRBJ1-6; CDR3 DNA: TGTGCCAGCAGCTTAATGGGGGGTAATTCACCCCTCCACTTT; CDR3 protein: CASSLMGGNSPLHF
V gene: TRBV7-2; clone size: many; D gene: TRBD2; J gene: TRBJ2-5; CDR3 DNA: TGTGCCAGCAGCTTAGTAGGACTAGCGGGGGGGAAACGTTGGTCGACCCAGTACTTC; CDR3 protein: CASSLVGLAGGKRWSTQYF
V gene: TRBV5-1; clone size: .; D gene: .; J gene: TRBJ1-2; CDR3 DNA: TGCGCCAGCAGCTTGAATTCATACTTGAGAGGGGGGGACCCTTTTAACTATGGCTACACCTTC; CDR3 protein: CASSLNSYLRGGDPFNYGYTF
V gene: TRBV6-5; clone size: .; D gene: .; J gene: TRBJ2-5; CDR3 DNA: TGTGCCAGCAGGCCTACAGGTTTTAGGGAGACCCAGTACTTC; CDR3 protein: CASRPTGFRETQYF
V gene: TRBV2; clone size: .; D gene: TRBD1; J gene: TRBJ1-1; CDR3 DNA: TGTGCCAGCACGAACAGGGGAGTTGGTGAAGCTTTCTTT; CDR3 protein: CASTNRGVGEAFF
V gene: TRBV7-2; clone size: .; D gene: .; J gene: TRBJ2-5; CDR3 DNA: TGTGCCAGCAGCTTGACAGTCCAAGAGACCCAGTACTTC; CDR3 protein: CASSLTVQETQYF
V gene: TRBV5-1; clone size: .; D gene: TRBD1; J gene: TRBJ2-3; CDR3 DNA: TGCGCCAGCCAGGAGACAGGGGGCGTGGATACGCAGTATTTT; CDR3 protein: CASQETGGVDTQYF
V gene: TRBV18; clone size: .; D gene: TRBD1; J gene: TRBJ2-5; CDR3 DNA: TGTGCCAGCTCACCAAAGGGCGGTTTCAGGGGGGAGACCCAGTACTTC; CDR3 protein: CASSPKGGFRGETQYF
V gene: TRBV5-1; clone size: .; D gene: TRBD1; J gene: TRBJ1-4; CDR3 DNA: TGCGCCAGCAGCTTGACCGGGACAGGGGATGAAAAACTGTTTTTT; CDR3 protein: CASSLTGTGDEKLFF
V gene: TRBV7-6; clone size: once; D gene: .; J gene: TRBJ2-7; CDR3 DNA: TGTGCCAGCAGCTTCACACAATACGAGCAGTACTTC; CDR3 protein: CASSFTQYEQYF
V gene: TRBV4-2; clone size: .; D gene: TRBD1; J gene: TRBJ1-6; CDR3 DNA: TGTGCCAGCAGACCGACAGGGCAAGCACCCCTCCACTTT; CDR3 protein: CASRPTGQAPLHF
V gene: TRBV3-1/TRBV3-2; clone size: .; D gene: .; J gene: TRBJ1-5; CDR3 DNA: TGTGCCAGCAGCCAAGTCCAGGGGCGACAGCCCCAGCATTTT; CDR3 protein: CASSQVQGRQPQHF
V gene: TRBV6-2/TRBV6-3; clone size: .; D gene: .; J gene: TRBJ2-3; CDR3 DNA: TGTGCCAGCAGTTACCGGGTACCTGGCACAGATACGCAGTATTTT; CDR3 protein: CASSYRVPGTDTQYF
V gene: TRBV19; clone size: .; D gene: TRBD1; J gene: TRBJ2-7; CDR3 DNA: TGTGCCAGTAGTAAGACTCGACAGGGGGGCGAGCAGTACTTC; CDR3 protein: CASSKTRQGGEQYF
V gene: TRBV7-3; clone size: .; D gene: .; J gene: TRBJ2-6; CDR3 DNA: TGTGCCAGCAGCTTATTTTCAGGGGCTGGGGCCAACGTCCTGACTTTC; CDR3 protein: CASSLFSGAGANVLTF
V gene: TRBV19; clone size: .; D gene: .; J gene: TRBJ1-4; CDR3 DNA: TGTGCCAGTAGACAGGGTACAACTAATGAAAAACTGTTTTTT; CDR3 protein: CASRQGTTNEKLFF
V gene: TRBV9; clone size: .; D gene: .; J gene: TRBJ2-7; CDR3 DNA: TGTGCCAGCAGCCCAACGGACAGTCTATACGAGCAGTACTTC; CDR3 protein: CASSPTDSLYEQYF
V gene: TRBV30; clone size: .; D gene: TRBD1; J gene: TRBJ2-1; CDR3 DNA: TGTGCCTGGAGTGCCTACAGGGGAGCCGAGCAGTTCTTC; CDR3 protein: CAWSAYRGAEQFF
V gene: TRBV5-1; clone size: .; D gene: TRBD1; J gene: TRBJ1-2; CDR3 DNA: TGCGCCAGCAGCGCCAGACAGGGGGCCGTCTATGGCTACACCTTC; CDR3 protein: CASSARQGAVYGYTF
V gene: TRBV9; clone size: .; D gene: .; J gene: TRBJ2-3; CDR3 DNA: TGTGCCAGCAGCAGACGACAGGACAGCACAGATACGCAGTATTTT; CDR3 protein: CASSRRQDSTDTQYF
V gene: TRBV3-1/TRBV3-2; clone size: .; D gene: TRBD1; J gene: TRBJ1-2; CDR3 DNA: TGTGCCAGCAGCCAAAGGGACAGCTATAACTATGGCTACACCTTC; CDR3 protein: CASSQRDSYNYGYTF
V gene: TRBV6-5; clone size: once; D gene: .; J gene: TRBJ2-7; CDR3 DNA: TGTGCCAGCAAACAACAGGGAGTAGGCCCCTACGAGCAGTACTTC; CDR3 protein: CASKQQGVGPYEQYF
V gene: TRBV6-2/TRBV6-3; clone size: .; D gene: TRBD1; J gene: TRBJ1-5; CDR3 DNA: TGTGCCAGCAGTGGGACAGGGAACAATCAGCCCCAGCATTTT; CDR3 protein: CASSGTGNNQPQHF
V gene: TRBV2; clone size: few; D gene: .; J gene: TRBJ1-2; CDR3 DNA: TGTGCCAGCAGTGAGGGGGGTGGGTGGAACTATGGCTACACCTTC; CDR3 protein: CASSEGGGWNYGYTF
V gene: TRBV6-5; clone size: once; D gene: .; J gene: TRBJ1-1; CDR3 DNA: TGTGCCAGCAGTTCATCGGGCAGGGGAACTGAAGCTTTCTTT; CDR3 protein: CASSSSGRGTEAFF
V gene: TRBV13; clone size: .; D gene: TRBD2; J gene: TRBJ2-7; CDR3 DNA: TGTGCCAGCAGCTTACGGGAGGCCACCTACGAGCAGTACTTC; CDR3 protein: CASSLREATYEQYF
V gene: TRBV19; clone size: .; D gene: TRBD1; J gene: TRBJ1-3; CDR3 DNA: TGTGCCAGTAGTACCTCCCCGGGACAGGGGATTGGAAACACCATATATTTT; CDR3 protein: CASSTSPGQGIGNTIYF
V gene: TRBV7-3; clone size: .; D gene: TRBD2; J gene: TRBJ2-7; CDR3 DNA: TGTGCCAGCAGCGCGGGACTAGCGGGTTCCTACGAGCAGTACTTC; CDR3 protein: CASSAGLAGSYEQYF
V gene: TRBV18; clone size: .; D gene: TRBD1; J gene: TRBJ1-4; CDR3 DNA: TGTGCCAGCTCACGGGACAGGACGAATGAAAAACTGTTTTTT; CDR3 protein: CASSRDRTNEKLFF
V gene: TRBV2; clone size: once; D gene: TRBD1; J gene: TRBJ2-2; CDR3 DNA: TGTGCCAGCATTGGACAGGGAGTGAGCACCGGGGAGCTGTTTTTT; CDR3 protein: CASIGQGVSTGELFF
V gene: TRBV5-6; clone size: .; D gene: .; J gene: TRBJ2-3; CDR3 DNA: TGTGCCAGCAGCTTACAACAGTCGAATACGCAGTATTTT; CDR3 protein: CASSLQQSNTQYF
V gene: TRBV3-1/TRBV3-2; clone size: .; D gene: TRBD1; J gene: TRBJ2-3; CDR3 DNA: TGTGCCAGCAGCCACGGGACAGCGGATACGCAGTATTTT; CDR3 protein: CASSHGTADTQYF
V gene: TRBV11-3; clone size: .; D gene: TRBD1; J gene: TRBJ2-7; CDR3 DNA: TGTGCCAGCAGCTTAGTCGGGACAGTCCCATCCTACGAGCAGTACTTC; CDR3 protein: CASSLVGTVPSYEQYF
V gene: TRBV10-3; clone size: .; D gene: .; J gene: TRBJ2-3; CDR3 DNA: TGTGCCATCAGTGCCCGGGCAGGGAGCACAGATACGCAGTATTTT; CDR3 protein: CAISARAGSTDTQYF
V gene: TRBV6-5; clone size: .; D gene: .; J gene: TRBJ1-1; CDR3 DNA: TGTGCCAGCAGTTCAGGTTACATGAACACTGAAGCTTTCTTT; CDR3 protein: CASSSGYMNTEAFF
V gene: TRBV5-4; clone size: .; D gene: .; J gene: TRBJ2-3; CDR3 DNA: TGTGCCAGCAGCTTGGCCGGCGGGGGCACAGATACGCAGTATTTT; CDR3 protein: CASSLAGGGTDTQYF
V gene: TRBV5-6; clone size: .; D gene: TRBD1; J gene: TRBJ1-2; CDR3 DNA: TGTGCCAGCAGCTTGGTGAACAGGGGACATGGCTACACCTTC; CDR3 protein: CASSLVNRGHGYTF
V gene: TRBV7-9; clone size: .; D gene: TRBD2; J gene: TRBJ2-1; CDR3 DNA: TGTGCCAGCAGCTCGGGGGGGTTGGTCAATGAGCAGTTCTTC; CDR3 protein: CASSSGGLVNEQFF